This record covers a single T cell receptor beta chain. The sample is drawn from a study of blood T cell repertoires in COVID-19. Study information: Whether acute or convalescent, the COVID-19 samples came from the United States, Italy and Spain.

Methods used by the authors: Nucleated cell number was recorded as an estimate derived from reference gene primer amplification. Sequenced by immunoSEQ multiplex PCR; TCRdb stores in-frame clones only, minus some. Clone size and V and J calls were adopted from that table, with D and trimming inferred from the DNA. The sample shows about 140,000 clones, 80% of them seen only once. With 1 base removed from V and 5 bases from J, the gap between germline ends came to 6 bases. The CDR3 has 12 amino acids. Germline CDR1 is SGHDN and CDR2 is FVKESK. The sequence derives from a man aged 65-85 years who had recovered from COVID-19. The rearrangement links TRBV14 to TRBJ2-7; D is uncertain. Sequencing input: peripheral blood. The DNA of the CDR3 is TGTGCCAGCAGCCAAGGATGGCACGAGCAGTACTTC. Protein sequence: CASSQGWHEQYF.